This entry lists 21 T cell receptor beta chains sequenced from one sample in a study of T cell responses to AZD1222 COVID-19 vaccine. The method was immunoSEQ multiplex PCR; TCRdb's version includes in-frame clones alone and lacks a portion of them. The table has 150,000 to 250,000 clones, about 94% seen once. The specimen comprised peripheral blood, sampled 28 days after the second AZD1222 dose. The receptors were sampled from an adult who received the AZD1222 COVID-19 vaccine.

The CDR3 loop reads CASSLAFFYGYTF. DNA of the CDR3: TGTGCCAGCAGCTTAGCGTTTTTCTATGGCTACACCTTC. This sequence joins TRBV7-8 and TRBJ1-2; D unclear. Germline V CDR1 and CDR2: SGHVS, FQNEAQ. V gave up 0 bases and J gave up 4 bases, with 6 bases separating them. This CDR3 is 13 amino acids long.

This chain joins TRBV20-1 and TRBJ1-5; possibly TRBD1 for D (6 bases). The germline CDR1 and CDR2 sequences are DFQATT and SNEGSKA (reference sequence). V lost 3 bases, J lost 6 bases, and 15 bases lay in between. This CDR3 region has 14 residues. The CDR3 bases are TGCAGTGCTAGTGAACAGGGAGGAGGTCAGCCCCAGCATTTT. It yields the protein CSASEQGGGQPQHF.

The J gene is TRBJ2-2, the V gene TRBV4-2, with D maybe TRBD2 (7 bases). The CDR3 runs 15 residues. Per germline, CDR1 LGHNA and CDR2 YNFKEQ. V shed 1 base and J shed 4 bases, with 10 bases lying between them. CDR3 in amino acids: CASSQAGGGTGELFF. Here the CDR3 DNA reads TGTGCCAGCAGCCAAGCGGGGGGCGGCACCGGGGAGCTGTTTTTT.

The chain combines TRBV18 with TRBJ2-2; no clear D. Per germline, CDR1 KGHSH and CDR2 LQKENI. Trimming removed 1 base at V and 4 bases at J, with 7 bases between. The CDR3 loop spans 14 amino acids. The CDR3 DNA reads TGTGCCAGCTCACCACTCGCCCCCACCGGGGAGCTGTTTTTT. As protein: CASSPLAPTGELFF.

V is TRBV4-1 and J is TRBJ2-3, with unresolved D. Per the germline V gene, CDR1 is MGHRA and CDR2 is YSYEKL. This CDR3 is 14 amino acids long. Trimming stripped 2 bases from V and 2 bases from J, with 8 bases between. The CDR3 coding sequence is TGCGCCAGCAGCCAAATTCCATTCACAGATACGCAGTATTTT. This gives the protein CASSQIPFTDTQYF.

The chain joins TRBV6-5 to TRBJ1-2; unclear D gene. Germline values: CDR1 MNHEY, CDR2 SVGAGI. CDR3 length: 16 residues. V lost 0 bases to trimming and J lost 4 bases, with 15 bases between them. The CDR3 loop reads CASSYSGQATSYGYTF. The CDR3 DNA is TGTGCCAGCAGTTACTCTGGGCAGGCGACGTCCTATGGCTACACCTTC.

The chain couples TRBV28 to TRBJ2-7, with 11 bases identical to TRBD1. Germline V CDR1 and CDR2: MDHEN, SYDVKM. Trimming at V came to 7 bases and at J to 6 bases, leaving 11 bases not matched to a gene. The CDR3 covers 15 residues. In DNA, the CDR3 is TGTGCCAGCACCGTCTCCGGGACAGGGGGAACCGAGCAGTACTTC. Its translation: CASTVSGTGGTEQYF.

The table lists this clone with a count of one. This chain joins TRBV14 and TRBJ1-2; D is possibly TRBD1 (5 bases). The CDR3 consists of 13 residues. CDR1 is SGHDN, CDR2 FVKESK, per germline. With 4 bases removed from V and 8 bases from J, the gap between germline ends came to 14 bases. In DNA, the CDR3 is TGTGCCAGCAGCCCCGGGGCGGGGCGAGGCTACACCTTC. It is translated as CASSPGAGRGYTF.

This CDR3 is CASTGTHYEQYF. DNA of the CDR3: TGTGCCAGTACCGGGACACACTACGAGCAGTACTTC. The genes are TRBV19 and TRBJ2-7; possible D gene TRBD1, 6 bases. Looked up from germline, CDR1 is LNHDA and CDR2 is SQIVND (reference sequence). CDR3 length equals 12 residues. V lost 7 bases, J lost 3 bases, and 10 bases lay in between.

The chain is built from TRBV19 and TRBJ1-2; D perhaps matches TRBD1 (5 bases). Trimming removed 4 bases from V and 6 bases from J, with 15 bases in between. The CDR3 contains 14 residues. Germline values: CDR1 LNHDA, CDR2 SQIVND (reference sequence). The CDR3 DNA follows: TGTGCCAGTAGTACGTTGAACCAGGGAAATGGCTACACCTTC. Amino acids: CASSTLNQGNGYTF. The variable domain in full, completed from reference TRBV19 and TRBJ1-2, reads DGGITQSPKYLFRKEGQNVTLSCEQNLNHDAMYWYRQDPGQGLRLIYYSQIVNDFQKGDIAEGYSVSREKKESFPLTVTSAQKNPTAFYLCASSTLNQGNGYTFGSGTRLTVV.

As to this clone: Other DNA sequences from this sample encode an identical CDR3 as well. V and J are TRBV3-1 (or the pseudogene TRBV3-2) and TRBJ1-1; no clear D gene. The CDR3 extends over 13 amino acids. Germline assignment: CDR1 LGHDT and CDR2 YNNKEL (reference sequence). V lost 1 base to trimming and J lost 5 bases, with 8 bases between them. The CDR3 DNA follows: TGTGCCAGCAGCCAAGTGGGTGGGACTGAAGCTTTCTTT. It encodes CASSQVGGTEAFF.

The chain couples TRBV12-3 or TRBV12-4 to TRBJ1-1; tentative D call: TRBD1 (5 bases). V dropped 2 bases and J dropped 6 bases, with 10 bases sitting between them. The CDR3 sequence is 13 residues long. For the CDR3, the DNA is TGTGCCAGCAGTTTATCGGTGGGGCCTGAAGCTTTCTTT. This encodes CASSLSVGPEAFF.

V gene TRBV3-1 (or the pseudogene TRBV3-2) combines with J gene TRBJ2-7; the match to TRBD1 covers 8 bases. Germline V gene data show CDR1 as LGHDT and CDR2 as YNNKEL (reference sequence). The ends lost 4 bases at V and 6 bases at J; junction bases unmatched: 11. This CDR3 has 15 amino acids. For the CDR3, the DNA is TGTGCCAGCAGCCGGTCTGAGACAGGGGTCGCCGAGCAGTACTTC. Translated, it gives CASSRSETGVAEQYF.

The chain joins TRBV15 to TRBJ1-3, with a possible D match to TRBD1 (6 bases). CDR1 and CDR2 from the germline V gene are LNHNV and YYDKDF (reference sequence). The CDR3 has 14 residues. Trimming left V 5 bases short and J 0 bases short, with 8 bases between. In nucleotides, the CDR3 is TGTGCCACCAGCCGGGACAACTCTGGAAACACCATATATTTT. The encoded protein is CATSRDNSGNTIYF.

This clone was found once. The rearrangement links TRBV18 to TRBJ2-7; 8 bases fit TRBD1. Germline CDR1 is KGHSH and CDR2 is LQKENI. The CDR3 contains 15 residues. V was pared by 3 bases and J by 2 bases, with 6 bases of the junction left unmatched. In DNA, the CDR3 is TGTGCCAGCTCACCCCTCAGGGGGCTCCCCTACGAGCAGTACTTC. Its translation: CASSPLRGLPYEQYF.

This clone was detected once. The chain carries TRBV10-3 and TRBJ2-7, with D unresolved. The CDR3 runs 11 residues. V gave up 6 bases and J gave up 5 bases, with 8 bases separating them. Germline V lookup: CDR1 ENHRY, CDR2 SYGVKD. CDR3 DNA sequence: TGTGCCATCAGCCTAAAGAACGAGCAGTACTTC. The encoded protein is CAISLKNEQYF.

Of note for this clone: The junction departs from the called germline gene at one end, perhaps through a read error. This chain uses TRBV6-2 or TRBV6-3 with TRBJ1-2; no firm D call. Germline CDR1 reads MNHEY; CDR2 reads SVGEGT. The CDR3 is 16 amino acids. The CDR3 nucleotides read TGTGCCAGCAGTAACTCCTTTAGGCAGGAGAATTATGGCTACACCTTC. This gives the protein CASSNSFRQENYGYTF.

The chain joins TRBV9 to TRBJ1-5; perhaps TRBD1 as D (5 bases). The CDR3 consists of 15 residues. V dropped 0 bases and J dropped 5 bases, with 12 bases sitting between them. Germline CDR1 is SGDLS and CDR2 is YYNGEE. The CDR3 loop is CASSVDQGWHQPQHF. The CDR3 nucleotides are TGTGCCAGCAGCGTAGACCAGGGTTGGCATCAGCCCCAGCATTTT. Complete variable domain (other parts from reference TRBV9 and TRBJ1-5): DSGVTQTPKHLITATGQRVTLRCSPRSGDLSVYWYQQSLDQGLQFLIQYYNGEERAKGNILERFSAQQFPDLHSELNLSSLELGDSALYFCASSVDQGWHQPQHFGDGTRLSIL.

The chain links TRBV4-1 to TRBJ1-2; perhaps TRBD1 as D (5 bases). Per germline, CDR1 MGHRA and CDR2 YSYEKL. Trimming removed 4 bases at V and 4 bases at J, with 16 bases between. This CDR3 has 15 amino acids. CDR3 protein: CASSPQGPGGYGYTF. CDR3 coding DNA: TGCGCCAGCAGCCCCCAGGGACCCGGTGGCTATGGCTACACCTTC.

The chain employs TRBV28 and TRBJ1-5; weak D call: TRBD1 (5 bases). CDR1 and CDR2 (germline): MDHEN, SYDVKM. CDR3 length equals 15 residues. Trimming stripped 2 bases from V and 3 bases from J, with 11 bases between. The CDR3 spells CASSLGLDNNQPQHF. In nucleotides, the CDR3 is TGTGCCAGCAGTTTAGGTTTGGACAACAATCAGCCCCAGCATTTT.

The chain employs TRBV7-2 and TRBJ2-4; 7 bases align to TRBD1. The CDR3 extends over 14 amino acids. Germline trimming cut 6 bases from V and 5 bases from J; bases unmatched to any gene: 7. Germline CDR1 SGHTA, CDR2 FQGNSA. CDR3 region: CASSVNRGQNIQYF. The CDR3 DNA is TGTGCCAGCAGTGTGAATAGGGGGCAAAACATTCAGTACTTC.